This TCR beta chain was recorded in a study of T cell responses to AZD1222 COVID-19 vaccine. Background on the study: Second-dose intervals of approximately 4 or approximately 12 weeks were pooled.

This CDR3 has 13 amino acids. V shed 5 bases, J shed 6 bases, and the junction held 7 bases outside the gene matches. CDR1 is SQVTM, CDR2 ANQGSEA, per germline. Data came from immunoSEQ multiplex PCR; TCRdb stores just in-frame clones and leaves some out. The sample contains 90,000 to 120,000 clones, about 90% of which appear only once. The TCR sequence derives from an adult in good health. J is TRBJ1-1 and V is TRBV29-1, with 9 bases matching TRBD1. The specimen was peripheral blood, collected on day 0 of AZD1222 vaccination. The DNA for the CDR3 is TGCAGCGTTACCGGGACAGGGTTCCCTGAAGCTTTCTTT. This gives the protein CSVTGTGFPEAFF.